This T cell receptor beta chain originates from a study of OX40 agonist ivuxolimab in advanced cancers. Germline CDR1 reads SGHRS; CDR2 reads YFSETQ. J lost 5 bases, V lost 4 bases, and 7 bases had no gene match. The CDR3 has 16 amino acids. The table came from immunoSEQ multiplex PCR; TCRdb's copy has only in-frame clones and leaves some out. The table lists approximately 74,000 clones, approximately 90% of them singletons, with approximately 6% in the top ten. The chain is built from TRBV5-1 and TRBJ1-3, with TRBD1 matching 12 bases. The sample here was CD4+ or CD8+ T cells sorted from blood, taken in a trial of the OX40 agonist ivuxolimab. This TCR derives from an adult with an advanced solid tumor such as melanoma, head and neck, liver or kidney cancer. Here the CDR3 DNA reads TGCGCCAGCAGCCTTAGGGGGACAGGGGGCCGAAACACCATATATTTT. It specifies CASSLRGTGGRNTIYF.